These T cell receptor beta chains were read from a single sample in a study of cytomegalovirus exposure and HLA in healthy donors. Some clones are missing from TCRdb's copy, which holds only in-frame ones; the method was immunoSEQ multiplex PCR. The table records about 99,000 clones, over 9.5% of them present only once. The sequenced material came from PBMCs. All receptors come from a man in his forties or fifties in good health and CMV-seropositive. The CDR3 runs from the conserved cysteine through the conserved F or W. Fields, in order: J gene, clone size, D gene, V gene, CDR3 DNA, CDR3 protein. D genes are given only for firm matches. Clone size, where shown, is once, few, many, or a class for clones that have expanded.

J: TRBJ2-1; size: few; D: .; V: TRBV4-2; DNA: TGTGCCAGCAGCCAAGGTGCGGCGGGCCCCTACAATGAGCAGTTCTTC; CDR3: CASSQGAAGPYNEQFF
J: TRBJ1-2; size: few; D: TRBD1; V: TRBV29-1; DNA: TGCAGCGTTCGAAGCGGGACAGGGGTTCCCACCTTC; CDR3: CSVRSGTGVPTF
J: TRBJ2-7; size: few; D: TRBD2; V: TRBV27; DNA: TGTGCCAGCAGTTGGGGGGGACTAAACGAGCAGTACTTC; CDR3: CASSWGGLNEQYF
J: TRBJ1-2; size: few; D: .; V: TRBV7-2; DNA: TGTGCCAGCAGCTTAGTAGACCAGGGTTATGGCTACACCTTC; CDR3: CASSLVDQGYGYTF
J: TRBJ2-3; size: many; D: .; V: TRBV4-3; DNA: TGCGCCAGCAGCCAAGACCTGCGTACAGATACGCAGTATTTT; CDR3: CASSQDLRTDTQYF
J: TRBJ1-4; size: .; D: .; V: TRBV10-3; DNA: TGTGCCATCAGTGGGGGGGAGAATGAAAAACTGTTTTTT; CDR3: CAISGGENEKLFF
J: TRBJ1-2; size: .; D: TRBD1; V: TRBV6-6; DNA: TGTGCCAGCAGCCAGGGACAGGGAGTCTATGGCTACACCTTC; CDR3: CASSQGQGVYGYTF
J: TRBJ1-5; size: few; D: TRBD1; V: TRBV28; DNA: TGTGCCAGCAGTGTACTCGGGACAGCGGATAAGCCCCAGCATTTT; CDR3: CASSVLGTADKPQHF
J: TRBJ2-1; size: few; D: TRBD2; V: TRBV11-1; DNA: TGTGCCAGCAGCTTAGGTCGGGGGGTTTCTGAGCAGTTCTTC; CDR3: CASSLGRGVSEQFF
J: TRBJ2-1; size: few; D: .; V: TRBV29-1; DNA: TGCAGCGCTACCGAGCGCCCCCCGGGGGAGCAGTTCTTC; CDR3: CSATERPPGEQFF
J: TRBJ1-1; size: few; D: .; V: TRBV29-1; DNA: TGCAGCGCCCAACAAAACCCCGGGGGGGGTGAAGCTTTCTTT; CDR3: CSAQQNPGGGEAFF
J: TRBJ2-7; size: .; D: TRBD1; V: TRBV5-4; DNA: TGTGCCAGCAGCCCGCGGGACAGGGGGTACGAGCAGTACTTC; CDR3: CASSPRDRGYEQYF
J: TRBJ2-7; size: few; D: TRBD2; V: TRBV11-3; DNA: TGTGCCAGCAGCTTAACTAGCGGTGTCTACGAGCAGTACTTC; CDR3: CASSLTSGVYEQYF
J: TRBJ2-5; size: .; D: .; V: TRBV6-5; DNA: TGTGCCAGCAGTGGGGGCAGGGTATGGGAGACCCAGTACTTC; CDR3: CASSGGRVWETQYF
J: TRBJ2-1; size: .; D: .; V: TRBV19; DNA: TGTGCCAGTAGTAGAAAGAGGGAAGGTGAGCAGTTCTTC; CDR3: CASSRKREGEQFF
J: TRBJ1-1; size: .; D: .; V: TRBV5-5; DNA: TGTGCCAGCAGCCTCAGGGAAGGTCGGAACACTGAAGCTTTCTTT; CDR3: CASSLREGRNTEAFF
J: TRBJ2-1; size: .; D: TRBD2; V: TRBV10-1; DNA: TGCGCCAGCAGTGAGTATAGAGGTAGCGGGAGCCTCAATGAGCAGTTCTTC; CDR3: CASSEYRGSGSLNEQFF
J: TRBJ2-7; size: few; D: TRBD1; V: TRBV7-2; DNA: TGTGCCAGCAGCTTTGGGACAGGGGGCCCCTACGAGCAGTACTTC; CDR3: CASSFGTGGPYEQYF
J: TRBJ1-5; size: .; D: .; V: TRBV15; DNA: TGTGCCACCAGCAGAGTACCCAGGGATAATCAGCCCCAGCATTTT; CDR3: CATSRVPRDNQPQHF
J: TRBJ1-3; size: .; D: TRBD1; V: TRBV28; DNA: TGTGCCAGCAGAGACAGGGGTTGGAACACCATATATTTT; CDR3: CASRDRGWNTIYF
J: TRBJ2-2; size: .; D: TRBD1; V: TRBV27; DNA: TGTGCCAGCAGTTTCGTAGGGGGCAACACCGGGGAGCTGTTTTTT; CDR3: CASSFVGGNTGELFF
J: TRBJ2-7; size: few; D: .; V: TRBV5-5; DNA: TGTGCCAGCAGCTTGGTGCAGGGGACCTACGAGCAGTACTTC; CDR3: CASSLVQGTYEQYF
J: TRBJ1-4; size: .; D: .; V: TRBV11-3; DNA: TGTGCCAGCAGCTTAGCTCTTTCCTTTTCGGGTATAAATGAAAAACTGTTTTTT; CDR3: CASSLALSFSGINEKLFF
J: TRBJ2-2; size: few; D: TRBD1; V: TRBV5-4; DNA: TGTGCCAGCAGCTGGGGGACAGGGGATAACACCGGGGAGCTGTTTTTT; CDR3: CASSWGTGDNTGELFF
J: TRBJ2-1; size: .; D: .; V: TRBV11-2; DNA: TGTGCCAGCAGCTTAGTGAGCTGGCGGATTGGGTTGAATGAGCAGTTCTTC; CDR3: CASSLVSWRIGLNEQFF
J: TRBJ2-2; size: few; D: .; V: TRBV9; DNA: TGTGCCAGCAGCGTCGACAGCGAGACCGGGGAGCTGTTTTTT; CDR3: CASSVDSETGELFF
J: TRBJ2-3; size: .; D: .; V: TRBV4-3; DNA: TGCGCCAGCAGCCAAGATCAGCGGCTAGGGGATACGCAGTATTTT; CDR3: CASSQDQRLGDTQYF
J: TRBJ2-7; size: .; D: .; V: TRBV7-2; DNA: TGTGCCAGCAGCTTCCGCGGACCGGGAGCGGAGGGAGGCGAGCAGTACTTC; CDR3: CASSFRGPGAEGGEQYF